This entry is about one T cell receptor (beta chain). Its target is not known. This sample stems from a study of identical twins. Broader study findings: The analysis was cross-sectional rather than longitudinal within donors. Out-of-frame TCR alpha sharing in monozygotic twins exceeded recombination model predictions.

Unique molecular identifiers were in the cDNA, with template-switch universal primer binding. TCRdb itself ran the 5' RACE reads through MiXCR, one entry per CDR3 protein. The sample consists of 400,000 to 600,000 distinct CDR3 sequences, about 20% of them appearing once. Germline CDR1 is SGHRS and CDR2 is YFSETQ. V shed 4 bases and J shed 6 bases, with 12 bases lying between them. The CDR3 totals 13 residues. The same sample was also used in a study of yellow fever vaccine responses in identical twins.

This sequence was found in a woman aged 18-30 years in good health. Sequencing was done on a sample of CD4+ T cells sorted from blood. The chain couples TRBV5-1 to TRBJ2-3; D may be TRBD2 (6 bases). The CDR3 sequence: CASSGGTDDTQYF. The CDR3 DNA is TGCGCCAGCAGCGGGGGGACTGACGATACGCAGTATTTT.